The T cell receptor beta chain under discussion was sequenced for a study of cytomegalovirus exposure and HLA in healthy donors. About the research overall: Falling in the Caucasian-associated ancestry cluster were about 83% of 398 genotyped donors. Notes on the study in general: Later analysis indicated greater clonal expansion among HLA-associated TCR beta chains than among equally common other chains.

Note on this clone: Its specificity is not known. A read error may account for a junction end that differs from germline.

Both 60 Vbeta primers and 13 Jbeta primers went into the PCR. Only in-frame clones appear in the TCRdb table, and some are missing; sequencing was by immunoSEQ multiplex PCR. The listing records about 78,000 clones. The sample consisted of PBMCs. The TCR comes from a female donor in good health and CMV-seropositive.

The chain's CDR3 is CASCFLTGNEQYF. The CDR3 region has the DNA TGTGCCAGCTGTTTTCTGACGGGAAACGAGCAGTACTTC. The chain combines TRBV28 with TRBJ2-7; D is perhaps TRBD2 (5 bases). CDR3 size: 13 residues. Germline V gene sequence: CDR1 MDHEN, CDR2 SYDVKM. The full variable domain, rest sourced from reference TRBV28 and TRBJ2-7, is DVKVTQSSRYLVKRTGEKVFLECVQDMDHENMFWYRQDPGLGLRLIYFSYDVKMKEKGDIPEGYSVSREKKERFSLILESASTNQTSMYLCASCFLTGNEQYFGPGTRLTVT.